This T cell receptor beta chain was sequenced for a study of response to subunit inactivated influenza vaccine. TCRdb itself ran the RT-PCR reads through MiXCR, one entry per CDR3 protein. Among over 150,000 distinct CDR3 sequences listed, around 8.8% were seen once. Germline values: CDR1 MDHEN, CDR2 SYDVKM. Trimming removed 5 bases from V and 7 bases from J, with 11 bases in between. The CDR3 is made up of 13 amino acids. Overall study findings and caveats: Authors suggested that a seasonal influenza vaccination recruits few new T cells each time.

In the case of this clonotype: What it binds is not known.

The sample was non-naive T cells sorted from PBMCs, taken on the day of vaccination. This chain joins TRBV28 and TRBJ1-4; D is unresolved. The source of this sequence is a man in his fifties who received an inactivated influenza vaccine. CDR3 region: CASSIPGLEKLFF. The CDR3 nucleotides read TGTGCCAGCAGTATCCCGGGTCTTGAAAAACTGTTTTTT.